Below, one T cell receptor (beta chain) is given with its context. Its cognate antigen is unknown. The data were taken from a study of siplizumab effects on memory and regulatory T cells. Every sample had about 9.3 x 10^4 of its TCR templates assayed. This table comes from immunoSEQ multiplex PCR, and its TCRdb copy is limited to in-frame clones, with some not included. The table records under 130,000 clones, 93% of them present only once. The V gene lost 4 bases and the J gene lost 4 bases, with 7 bases spanning the gap. The CDR3 has 13 amino acids. Germline V lookup: CDR1 WNHNN, CDR2 SYGVQD (reference sequence). The study's findings and limits: Of the proliferating CD4+ or CD8+ clones, roughly 75-96% lacked a naive or memory phenotype that could be assigned. Treg-derived clones made up an average of around 70% of mappable alloreactive CD4+ clones with siplizumab and under 35% in controls. Naive T cells were seemingly more diverse than memory cells, and major contributions to the alloresponse seemed to be made by them.

The sequence was collected from a human donor in good health. Source material: CD4+ T cells sorted from blood. The rearrangement uses TRBV10-1 and TRBJ2-2, with D unresolved. CDR3: CASSVVGTGELFF. For the CDR3, the DNA is TGCGCCAGCAGTGTAGTGGGCACCGGGGAGCTGTTTTTT.